The 25 T cell receptor beta chains below were found in one sample sequenced in a study of blood T cell repertoires in COVID-19. Assay: immunoSEQ multiplex PCR; the TCRdb copy retains only in-frame clones and omits some. Here the sample spans about 68,000 clones, about 86% being singletons. Sequencing input: peripheral blood. The receptors derive from a man older than 75 with COVID-19, enrolled during active disease.

This rearrangement joins TRBV11-1 to TRBJ2-7; a weak D match, TRBD2 (5 bases). Trimming took 5 bases from V and 0 from J, leaving 8 bases between them. The germline V gene encodes CDR1 SGHAT and CDR2 FQDESV (reference sequence). The CDR3 has 13 residues. The CDR3: CASSILVSYEQYF. CDR3 nucleotide sequence: TGTGCCAGCAGCATACTAGTCTCCTACGAGCAGTACTTC.

V and J are TRBV13 and TRBJ2-1; a possible D gene is TRBD1 (6 bases). CDR1 is PRHDT, CDR2 FYEKMQ, per germline (reference sequence). This CDR3 contains 13 residues. The germline V and J ends were trimmed by 7 bases and 4 bases, with 11 bases remaining between them. DNA of the CDR3: TGTGCCAGCACGAGGGGGAAATACAATGAGCAGTTCTTC. Translating it yields CASTRGKYNEQFF.

CDR3 DNA: TGCGCCAGCGCCGAAACAGGGTACGAAAACATTCAGTACTTC. Translated, it gives CASAETGYENIQYF. The gene calls are TRBV5-1 and TRBJ2-4; D might be TRBD1 (6 bases). Trimming stripped 7 bases from V and 5 bases from J, with 16 bases between. The CDR3 has 14 amino acids. CDR1 SGHRS and CDR2 YFSETQ come from the germline V gene.

V is TRBV3-1 (or the pseudogene TRBV3-2) and J is TRBJ1-3, with D maybe TRBD1 (6 bases). This CDR3 has 16 residues. Trimming pared 3 bases from V and 4 bases from J, leaving 16 bases between. The germline CDR1 and CDR2 sequences are LGHDT and YNNKEL (reference sequence). The CDR3 protein is CASSQTGVRSGNTIYF. The CDR3 nucleotides are TGTGCCAGCAGCCAGACAGGAGTAAGGTCCGGAAACACCATATATTTT.

The CDR3: CASSRVSGGSNEQFF. The CDR3 coding sequence is TGTGCCAGCAGCCGCGTTAGCGGGGGCTCCAATGAGCAGTTCTTC. The genes are TRBV5-4 and TRBJ2-1; 9 bases map to TRBD2. The CDR3 runs to 15 residues. From germline, CDR1 is SGHNT and CDR2 YYREEE (reference sequence). With V trimmed by 4 bases and J by 6 bases, 8 bases remained unmatched.

This chain joins TRBV7-3 and TRBJ1-4; no definite D call. CDR3 length equals 13 residues. Trimming removed 6 bases from V and 8 bases from J, with 13 bases in between. The germline gives CDR1 SGHTA, CDR2 FQGTGA. The CDR3 is CASSAGFGEKLFF. CDR3 DNA sequence: TGTGCCAGCAGTGCGGGGTTTGGGGAAAAACTGTTTTTT.

The chain carries TRBV6-2 or TRBV6-3 and TRBJ2-7; 11 nucleotides align to TRBD2. The CDR3 is made up of 20 amino acids. V lost 2 bases to trimming and J lost 3 bases; unmatched junction nucleotides: 18. Germline CDR1 MNHEY, CDR2 SVGEGT. CDR3 DNA sequence: TGTGCCAGCAGTTACCGAGGGACTAGCGGAATGTTATACACACACTACGAGCAGTACTTC. Translation: CASSYRGTSGMLYTHYEQYF.

The J gene is TRBJ2-7, the V gene TRBV6-6; 7 bases agree with TRBD1. With 5 bases clipped from V and 0 bases from J, the junction kept 13 bases outside the gene matches. From germline, CDR1 is MNHNY and CDR2 SVGAGI (reference sequence). There are 17 residues in the CDR3. The CDR3 protein is CASSPRLATGHSYEQYF. CDR3 DNA: TGTGCCAGCAGTCCTCGACTGGCGACAGGGCACTCCTACGAGCAGTACTTC.

This chain's CDR3 is CASSLPGRGYTF. CDR3 sequence (DNA): TGTGCCAGCAGCTTGCCGGGAAGGGGCTACACCTTC. V and J are TRBV5-6 and TRBJ1-2; D gene ambiguous. Germline values: CDR1 SGHDT, CDR2 YYEEEE. Trimming removed 1 base from V and 8 bases from J, with 9 bases in between. The CDR3 consists of 12 residues.

J is TRBJ1-1 and V is TRBV19; no firm D call. V lost 4 bases, J lost 1 base, and 13 bases lay in between. This CDR3 is 15 amino acids long. Looked up from germline, CDR1 is LNHDA and CDR2 is SQIVND (reference sequence). The CDR3 protein is CASSTHGRKNTEAFF. The CDR3, as DNA: TGTGCCAGTAGTACCCATGGCAGAAAGAACACTGAAGCTTTCTTT.

This clone was recorded once. This sample includes further DNA sequences coding for the same CDR3. J is TRBJ1-4 and V is TRBV7-2; D not certain. The germline CDR1 and CDR2 sequences are SGHTA and FQGNSA. The CDR3 loop spans 14 amino acids. The V end lost 5 bases, the J end lost 0 bases, and 7 bases lay between the germline ends. CDR3 residues: CASSRIATNEKLFF. CDR3 nucleotide sequence: TGTGCCAGCAGCCGTATTGCAACTAATGAAAAACTGTTTTTT.

The V call is TRBV6-5, the J call TRBJ2-1; 7 bases map to TRBD1. Trimming at V came to 6 bases and at J to 4 bases, leaving 3 bases not matched to a gene. Germline loops: CDR1 MNHEY, CDR2 SVGAGI. This CDR3 is built from 13 residues. The DNA for the CDR3 is TGTGCCAGCAGGGCAGGGGGATACAATGAGCAGTTCTTC. Its protein is CASRAGGYNEQFF.

This clone has a single count. The chain carries TRBV4-2 and TRBJ2-1, with 10 bases fitting TRBD2. V shed 5 bases, J shed 4 bases, and the junction held 8 bases outside the gene matches. This CDR3 has 16 residues. In germline, CDR1 is LGHNA, CDR2 YNFKEQ. CDR3 sequence reads: CASSVGPSGGYNEQFF. The DNA of the CDR3 is TGTGCCAGCAGCGTCGGGCCTAGCGGGGGTTACAATGAGCAGTTCTTC.

This clone showed up just a few times. The chain links TRBV9 to TRBJ1-2; TRBD1 matches at 9 bases. This CDR3 has 14 residues. The germline V gene encodes CDR1 SGDLS and CDR2 YYNGEE. The V gene end was trimmed by 6 bases and the J gene end by 2 bases; junction bases not matched to a gene: 5. In nucleotides, the CDR3 is TGTGCCAGCACCACCGGACAGGGGAACTATGGCTACACCTTC. Amino acid sequence: CASTTGQGNYGYTF.

The chain recombines TRBV6-6 with TRBJ1-6; D might be TRBD1 (5 bases). This CDR3 region has 20 residues. CDR1 MNHNY and CDR2 SVGAGI come from the germline V gene (reference sequence). With 6 bases removed from V and 7 bases from J, the gap between germline ends came to 31 bases. Written as DNA, the CDR3 is TGTGCCAGCAGCCTCAGGGCCGGGCAGCTCACCGAGGCCTTGAATTCACCCCTCCACTTT. Translation: CASSLRAGQLTEALNSPLHF.

The chain is built from TRBV5-6 and TRBJ1-1; the D gene is possibly TRBD1 (6 bases). V was pared by 4 bases and J by 3 bases, with 13 bases between. The CDR3 totals 14 residues. Germline V gives CDR1 SGHDT, CDR2 YYEEEE. This CDR3 reads CASSVGARHTEAFF. CDR3 DNA: TGTGCCAGCAGCGTGGGGGCCCGCCACACTGAAGCTTTCTTT. The full variable domain, with the rest looked up from reference TRBV5-6 and TRBJ1-1, is DAGVTQSPTHLIKTRGQQVTLRCSPKSGHDTVSWYQQALGQGPQFIFQYYEEEERQRGNFPDRFSGHQFPNYSSELNVNALLLGDSALYLCASSVGARHTEAFFGQGTRLTVV.

The chain carries TRBV21-1 and TRBJ1-1; the D call of TRBD1 is as the table states it, not checked on the DNA. TRBV21-1 is deemed a pseudogene. CDR3 length equals 17 residues. CDR3 sequence reads: CASRRQGTGPSRPEAFF. The CDR3 nucleotides are TGTGCCAGTCGAAGGCAAGGGACAGGCCCTTCCAGGCCTGAAGCTTTCTTT.

The V and J genes are TRBV9 and TRBJ1-2; D is uncertain. The V and J ends lost 7 bases and 0 bases respectively, with 7 bases between them. Germline values: CDR1 SGDLS, CDR2 YYNGEE. The CDR3 contains 12 residues. CDR3: CASAGTNYGYTF. The CDR3 DNA is TGTGCCAGCGCGGGTACTAACTATGGCTACACCTTC. The complete variable domain, with remaining parts taken from reference TRBV9 and TRBJ1-2, reads DSGVTQTPKHLITATGQRVTLRCSPRSGDLSVYWYQQSLDQGLQFLIQYYNGEERAKGNILERFSAQQFPDLHSELNLSSLELGDSALYFCASAGTNYGYTFGSGTRLTVV.

The genes are TRBV7-9 and TRBJ1-6; the match to TRBD1 covers 7 bases. Germline CDR1 is SEHNR and CDR2 is FQNEAQ (reference sequence). This CDR3 spans 15 amino acids. V lost 1 base to trimming and J lost 7 bases; unmatched junction nucleotides: 4. The DNA of the CDR3 is TGTGCCAGCAGCTTAGGACAGGGCCTAAATTCACCCCTCCACTTT. This gives the protein CASSLGQGLNSPLHF.

A note on this clone: The junction does not match germline at one end; this may be a read error. This chain connects TRBV7-3 to TRBJ2-2, with D tentatively TRBD1 (6 bases). The CDR3 runs to 14 residues. Germline V lookup: CDR1 SGHTA, CDR2 FQGTGA. The DNA for the CDR3 is TGTGCCCGCAGGGGCCAGCCGAACACCGGGGAGCTGTTTTTT. Translated, it gives CARRGQPNTGELFF.

This clone was detected only a few times. The V call is TRBV24-1, the J call TRBJ1-1, with TRBD1 as a possible D gene (6 bases). The CDR3 consists of 14 residues. V was trimmed by 5 bases and J by 3 bases, leaving 12 bases between them. The germline V gene encodes CDR1 KGHDR and CDR2 SFDVKD. The chain's CDR3 is CATSARGGHTEAFF. The CDR3 DNA reads TGTGCCACCAGTGCCCGGGGGGGGCACACTGAAGCTTTCTTT.

The J gene is TRBJ2-7, the V gene TRBV7-2, with D perhaps matching TRBD2 (5 bases). V lost 0 bases to trimming and J lost 0 bases, with 6 bases between them. CDR3 length: 14 amino acids. The germline V gene encodes CDR1 SGHTA and CDR2 FQGNSA. CDR3 in amino acids: CASSLARVSYEQYF. CDR3 DNA sequence: TGTGCCAGCAGCTTAGCGAGGGTCTCCTACGAGCAGTACTTC.

The V gene is TRBV19, the J gene TRBJ1-5; 11 nucleotides match TRBD1. This CDR3 comprises 13 residues. Trimming at V came to 5 bases and at J to 9 bases, leaving 3 bases not matched to a gene. Germline loops: CDR1 LNHDA, CDR2 SQIVND (reference sequence). CDR3 nucleotide sequence: TGTGCCAGTAGTGGACAGGGGGCAGGGCCCCAGCATTTT. Protein: CASSGQGAGPQHF.

The chain couples TRBV11-3 to TRBJ2-7, with D perhaps TRBD1 (5 bases). V dropped 0 bases and J dropped 4 bases, with 7 bases sitting between them. The CDR3 has 13 amino acids. The V gene's germline CDR1 is SGHNT and CDR2 YENEEA. In DNA, the CDR3 is TGTGCCAGCAGCTTAGATCACAGGTACGAGCAGTACTTC. Amino acid sequence: CASSLDHRYEQYF.

This clone was seen just once. V is TRBV4-2 and J is TRBJ2-1, with TRBD1 matching over 10 bases. V shed 4 bases, J shed 4 bases, and the junction held 4 bases outside the gene matches. Germline-derived CDR1 and CDR2 are LGHNA and YNFKEQ. The CDR3 extends over 15 amino acids. The CDR3 nucleotides are TGTGCCAGCAGCCCCGGGACAGGGGTATACAATGAGCAGTTCTTC. Translating gives CASSPGTGVYNEQFF.